This T cell receptor beta chain was retrieved from a study of T-cell memory formation after mild COVID-19 (dated by TCRdb to about 2021). Study-level background: TCR sequence clusters from the two donors were largely donor specific. The cohort comprised two young, previously healthy adult volunteers, one female and one male. Longitudinal TCRalpha and TCRbeta repertoire sequencing tracked T-cell clones expanding and contracting after mild COVID-19 in two donors.

What the study reported, not specific to this receptor: The study included only a couple of mild cases, and larger cohorts that include severe cases with pre-infection samples were judged to be necessary. Balanced CD4/CD8 phenotypes were observed for clones contracting from day 15 to 85, whereas a bias towards CD4+ was observed for a second wave of clones expanding from day 15 to 37. Some responding clones were found in pre-infection memory, which suggests that pre-existing cross-reactive memory T cells took part in the SARS-CoV-2 response. SARS-CoV-2 specificity was not confirmed for the second-wave clones peaking on day 37. Contracting CD4+ clones were located mainly in the CM and EM memory subsets, whereas CD8+ clones were found to be enriched in EMRA.

TCRdb lists the instrument as Illumina NovaSeq 6000. TCRalpha and TCRbeta cDNA libraries were constructed by 5'RACE with constant-segment primers, with sample barcodes and unique molecular identifiers being introduced. RNA was extracted from every sample with Trizol reagent. Library amplification was performed in two PCR steps, and a second sample barcode and Illumina TruSeq adapters were introduced in the second step. Sequencing of the libraries was done on an Illumina NovaSeq, producing 2 x 150 bp paired-end reads. The authors' analysis ran thus. The reads were demultiplexed and collapsed into UMI-guided consensus sequences using migec v1.2.7. Using mixcr v2.1.11, UMI consensuses were aligned to TRA and TRB V and J templates and then assembled into clonotypes. Clonotypes were classified as expanded or contracted when called significant by both edgeR and NoisET, with noise models trained on biological replicates. For edgeR calls, the cutoffs were a false discovery rate-adjusted p below 0.01 and a log2 fold-change threshold of 1. PCA with hierarchical clustering of max-normalized trajectories of the 1000 most abundant clonotypes was used as exploratory dynamics analysis. Separately sequenced CD4+ and CD8+ repertoires were used to assign a CD4 or CD8 phenotype to each responding clone. TCRdb reprocessed the public reads (quality trimming at Q25 with fastp, clone calling with MiXCR) and kept in-frame beta chains. For every CDR3 protein sequence, its rows merge into one entry that carries the most common genes and DNA. These V and J calls derive from TCRdb rather than the authors' analysis. This sample gives 250,000 to 300,000 distinct CDR3 sequences in total; 15% of them show up just once. The ten largest clonotypes hold about a fifth of the sample.

A distance of 11 bases separates the germline ends of V and J, which lose 1 base and 5 bases respectively. The CDR3 spans 14 residues, from the cysteine through the phenylalanine. Left in the record is the CDR3 DNA by itself, 42 bases read in frame from the first base. As encoded in the germline V gene (reference sequence), CDR1 is SEHNR while CDR2 is FQNEAQ. This clonotype was picked up many times. Its target antigen remains unknown. There are no base qualities to consult, and no much larger clone falls within one base. Ficoll-Paque density gradient centrifugation was the method used to isolate PBMCs.

Source material: PBMCs or a T cell subset sorted from them (not recorded which). This receptor was identified in a man aged 18 to 35 who had mild COVID-19 (a few samples of this study predate the infection). The sample titles of this study are shuffled in the database, so cell type and time point are left out; the donor was told from shared clones. Rearrangement joined TRBV7-9 to TRBJ1-2; a confident D gene designation cannot be given. The DNA reads TGTGCCAGCAGCTTAGGGGCGGGGTTATATGGCTACACCTTC. Protein translation: CASSLGAGLYGYTF.